The 15 T cell receptor beta chains given below trace back to one sample, sequenced in a study of blood T cell repertoires in COVID-19. Assay used: immunoSEQ multiplex PCR; TCRdb lists only in-frame clones, some missing. The repertoire holds around 250,000 clones, with 89% as singletons. The specimen sequenced was peripheral blood. All receptors derive from a woman aged 40 to 50 who had recovered from COVID-19.

The chain uses TRBV4-3 and TRBJ2-2; weak D call: TRBD2 (5 bases). Trimming cost V 0 bases and J 1 base, with 6 bases left between them. The germline V gene has CDR1 LGHNA and CDR2 YSLEER. The CDR3 is 15 residues long. CDR3 DNA: TGCGCCAGCAGCCAAGACGGGAAGAACACCGGGGAGCTGTTTTTT. Translated, it gives CASSQDGKNTGELFF.

J is TRBJ1-1 and V is TRBV12-3 or TRBV12-4; D is perhaps TRBD1 (6 bases). This CDR3 contains 13 residues. V lost 5 bases to trimming and J lost 5 bases, with 12 bases between them. The CDR3: CASSQGIGTEAFF. For the CDR3, the DNA is TGTGCCAGCAGTCAGGGGATAGGGACTGAAGCTTTCTTT.

V usage is TRBV4-3 and J usage is TRBJ1-3, with 7 positions matching TRBD1. J was trimmed by 0 bases and V by 0 bases; bases with no gene match: 14. The length of the CDR3 is 20 residues. Looked up from germline, CDR1 is LGHNA and CDR2 is YSLEER. The CDR3 bases are TGCGCCAGCAGCCAAGATTGGGTTAGAGGCGGGACAGACTCTGGAAACACCATATATTTT. Protein sequence: CASSQDWVRGGTDSGNTIYF.

The rearrangement uses TRBV12-5 and TRBJ2-1, with unresolved D. This CDR3 region has 13 residues. Germline CDR1 and CDR2: LGHNT and FRNRAP. V lost 2 bases and J lost 7, with 9 bases in between. CDR3 in DNA: TGTGCTAGTGGTTTGTTCGTCCTAAATGAGCAGTTCTTC. Translation gives CASGLFVLNEQFF.

J is TRBJ1-2 and V is TRBV20-1; D uncertain. Germline V lookup: CDR1 DFQATT, CDR2 SNEGSKA (reference sequence). The CDR3 runs 11 residues. Trimming shortened V by 5 bases and J by 10 bases, and 14 bases separated the two germline ends. The CDR3 spells CSAPTDSVYTF. Here the CDR3 DNA reads TGCAGTGCTCCTACCGACTCGGTCTACACCTTC.

The chain recombines TRBV3-1 (or the pseudogene TRBV3-2) with TRBJ1-2; D not resolved. The CDR3 is made up of 14 amino acids. Trimming cost V 4 bases and J 6 bases, with 15 bases left between them. Germline V CDR1 and CDR2: LGHDT, YNNKEL (reference sequence). CDR3 nucleotide sequence: TGTGCCAGCAGCCCCCGGCCAGACATGGATGGCTACACCTTC. Its protein is CASSPRPDMDGYTF.

About this clone itself: Other nucleotide sequences in the sample specify the same CDR3. V usage is TRBV19 and J usage is TRBJ1-1, with 8 bases aligning to TRBD1. V lost 4 bases to trimming and J lost 5 bases; unmatched junction nucleotides: 6. The V gene's germline CDR1 is LNHDA and CDR2 SQIVND (reference sequence). The CDR3 contains 14 residues. The CDR3 nucleotides read TGTGCCAGTAGTAGCACAGGGGGAGGAACTGAAGCTTTCTTT. This encodes CASSSTGGGTEAFF.

The gene calls are TRBV10-3 and TRBJ1-6; D is possibly TRBD1 (5 bases). CDR3 length equals 14 residues. V gave up 5 bases and J gave up 7 bases, with 12 bases separating them. CDR1 is ENHRY, CDR2 SYGVKD, per germline. This CDR3 reads CAISNRGINSPLHF. In DNA, the CDR3 is TGTGCCATCAGTAATAGGGGTATCAATTCACCCCTCCACTTT.

Here the CDR3 reads CASSLAGAPKDEQYF. The CDR3 DNA reads TGTGCCAGCAGCTTAGCAGGGGCCCCAAAGGACGAGCAGTACTTC. V gene TRBV7-9 combines with J gene TRBJ2-7, with a weak D call TRBD1 (5 bases). The CDR3 contains 15 residues. CDR1 and CDR2 from the germline V gene are SEHNR and FQNEAQ (reference sequence). The ends were cut back, 0 bases at V and 5 bases at J, with 14 bases in the middle.

The chain recombines TRBV7-2 with TRBJ2-5, with D perhaps matching TRBD2 (6 bases). This CDR3 contains 14 residues. In germline, CDR1 is SGHTA, CDR2 FQGNSA. V was shortened by 2 bases and J by 5 bases, with 12 bases between the two germline ends. CDR3 region: CASSLNSGEETQYF. In DNA form, the CDR3 reads TGTGCCAGCAGCTTAAATTCGGGGGAGGAGACCCAGTACTTC.

This chain uses TRBV6-5 with TRBJ2-1, with 11 bases that match TRBD2. This CDR3 comprises 15 residues. The J segment lost 12 bases and the V segment lost 6 bases, leaving 13 bases of the junction unmatched. Per the germline V gene, CDR1 is MNHEY and CDR2 is SVGAGI. CDR3 residues: CASSPLAGGRGMQFF. The CDR3 nucleotides are TGTGCCAGCAGCCCCCTAGCGGGAGGCCGGGGCATGCAGTTCTTC.

The V call is TRBV7-9, the J call TRBJ2-1; 10 bases agree with TRBD2. This CDR3 has 17 amino acids. The germline V gene has CDR1 SEHNR and CDR2 FQNEAQ (reference sequence). V trimming: 0 bases; J trimming: 3 bases; junction bases outside the gene matches: 5. CDR3 DNA sequence: TGTGCCAGCAGCTTAGCGCGTGCTAGCGGGAGCTACAATGAGCAGTTCTTC. Protein: CASSLARASGSYNEQFF.

This clone has just a few counts. The rearrangement joins TRBV9 to TRBJ1-3; no clear D gene. Trimming pared 0 bases from V and 0 bases from J, leaving 7 bases between. The CDR3 is 15 amino acids. Germline-derived CDR1 and CDR2 are SGDLS and YYNGEE. This CDR3 reads CASSVGGLSGNTIYF. The CDR3 coding sequence is TGTGCCAGCAGCGTAGGAGGGCTCTCTGGAAACACCATATATTTT. The complete variable domain, with remaining parts taken from reference TRBV9 and TRBJ1-3, reads DSGVTQTPKHLITATGQRVTLRCSPRSGDLSVYWYQQSLDQGLQFLIQYYNGEERAKGNILERFSAQQFPDLHSELNLSSLELGDSALYFCASSVGGLSGNTIYFGEGSWLTVV.

The chain couples TRBV28 to TRBJ1-5; D unclear. CDR3 length: 15 amino acids. Between the trimmed V and J ends, which lost 7 bases and 8 bases, there was a span of 21 bases. The V gene's germline CDR1 is MDHEN and CDR2 SYDVKM. CDR3 DNA: TGTGCCAGCAACGGCAGGTCCGGTATGGTTGAGCCCCAGCATTTT. Its translation is CASNGRSGMVEPQHF. The entire variable domain, with the rest obtained from reference TRBV28 and TRBJ1-5, is as follows: DVKVTQSSRYLVKRTGEKVFLECVQDMDHENMFWYRQDPGLGLRLIYFSYDVKMKEKGDIPEGYSVSREKKERFSLILESASTNQTSMYLCASNGRSGMVEPQHFGDGTRLSIL.

The rearrangement links TRBV6-4 to TRBJ2-3, with TRBD2 identical over 9 bases. V was pared by 0 bases and J by 3 bases, with 1 base of the junction left unmatched. There are 15 residues in the CDR3. Germline V gene lookup returns CDR1 MRHNA and CDR2 SNTAGT. The CDR3 coding sequence is TGTGCCAGCAGTGACTCCAGCGGGAGGACAGATACGCAGTATTTT. Its protein product is CASSDSSGRTDTQYF.